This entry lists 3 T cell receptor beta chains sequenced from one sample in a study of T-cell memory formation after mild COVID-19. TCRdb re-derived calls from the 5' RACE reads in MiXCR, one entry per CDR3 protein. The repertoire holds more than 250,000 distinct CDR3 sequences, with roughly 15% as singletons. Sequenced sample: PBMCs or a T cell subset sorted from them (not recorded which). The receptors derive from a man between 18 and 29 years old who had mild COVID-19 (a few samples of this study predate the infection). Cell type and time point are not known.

CDR3 in amino acids: CASSPLRGGAIETQYF. The CDR3 nucleotides read TGCGCCAGCAGCCCTCTGCGCGGGGGGGCTATCGAGACCCAGTACTTC. The V and J genes are TRBV5-1 and TRBJ2-5; 9 nucleotides agree with TRBD2. The V gene's germline CDR1 is SGHRS and CDR2 YFSETQ. The CDR3 has 16 residues. V was pared by 4 bases and J by 5 bases, with 12 bases of the junction left unmatched.

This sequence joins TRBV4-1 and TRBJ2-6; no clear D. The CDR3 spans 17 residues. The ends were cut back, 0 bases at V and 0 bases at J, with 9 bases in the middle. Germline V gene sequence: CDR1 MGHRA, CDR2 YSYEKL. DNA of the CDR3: TGCGCCAGCAGCCAAGATCCGGTGAGCTCTGGGGCCAACGTCCTGACTTTC. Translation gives CASSQDPVSSGANVLTF.

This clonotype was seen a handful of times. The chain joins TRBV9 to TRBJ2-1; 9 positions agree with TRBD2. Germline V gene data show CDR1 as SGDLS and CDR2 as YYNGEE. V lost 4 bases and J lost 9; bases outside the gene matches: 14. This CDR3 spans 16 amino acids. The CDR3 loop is CASSPLSSGGSGEQFF. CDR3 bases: TGTGCCAGCAGCCCCCTCAGCAGCGGGGGGTCTGGTGAGCAGTTCTTC.